The T cell receptor beta chain under discussion was sequenced for a study of CD8 T cells in Susac syndrome. When the RNA was reverse transcribed, random hexamers were used with an input of roughly 0.5 to 1 ug. Each CDR3 protein is one row after TCRdb ran MiXCR on the immunoSEQ multiplex PCR reads. The sample shows about 210,000 distinct CDR3 sequences, approximately 94% of them seen only once. V lost 1 base and J lost 4; bases outside the gene matches: 6. The CDR3 consists of 16 residues. Germline-derived CDR1 and CDR2 are LGHNA and YSLEER. The chain joins TRBV4-3 to TRBJ1-4; 7 bases are shared with TRBD1. The material sequenced was CD4+ T cells from PBMCs. The sequence came from a human donor with Susac syndrome. CDR3 DNA: TGCGCCAGCAGCCAAGGAACGGACAGGCTTAATGAAAAACTGTTTTTT. The encoded protein is CASSQGTDRLNEKLFF.